The next 14 T cell receptor beta chains were all read from a single sample in a study of identical twins. A single record per CDR3 protein comes from TCRdb applying MiXCR to the 5' RACE reads. The sample includes a few hundred thousand distinct CDR3 sequences, roughly a tenth of them seen just once. What was sequenced was memory T cells sorted from blood. These receptors came from a man aged 50 to 60 in good health.

This sequence joins TRBV27 and TRBJ2-7, with 10 bases that match TRBD1. Trimming took 6 bases from V and 3 from J; bases not matched to a gene: 8. This CDR3 region has 15 residues. Germline lookup yields CDR1 MNHEY and CDR2 SMNVEV (reference sequence). In DNA form, the CDR3 reads TGTGCCAGCAGCCTTCAGGGACAGGGGCACTACGAGCAGTACTTC. Translating it yields CASSLQGQGHYEQYF.

This clonotype has a count of ten or more. The V call is TRBV7-2, the J call TRBJ2-5; 8 bases map to TRBD2. The CDR3 is 16 amino acids. With V trimmed by 1 base and J by 5 bases, 9 bases remained unmatched. CDR1 SGHTA and CDR2 FQGNSA come from the germline V gene. DNA of the CDR3: TGTGCCAGCAGCTTAGTACTCGGGAGGGCCGGGGAGACCCAGTACTTC. Protein: CASSLVLGRAGETQYF.

There are a few counts of this clonotype. The V and J genes are TRBV20-1 and TRBJ2-5; possibly TRBD2 for D (5 bases). Between the trimmed V and J ends, which lost 3 bases and 4 bases, there was a span of 15 bases. CDR3 length: 14 residues. Germline-derived CDR1 and CDR2 are DFQATT and SNEGSKA (reference sequence). The CDR3, as DNA: TGCAGTGCTAGTTCGTGGGAGTGGGGAGAGACCCAGTACTTC. Its translation is CSASSWEWGETQYF.

This clonotype was found many times. The gene calls are TRBV4-1 and TRBJ1-5; D gene uncertain. Germline V gives CDR1 MGHRA, CDR2 YSYEKL. Trimming removed 4 bases from V and 4 bases from J, with 17 bases in between. The CDR3 covers 16 residues. For the CDR3, the DNA is TGCGCCAGCAGCCCCCAACAGATCTGGGGAAATCAGCCCCAGCATTTT. Its protein product is CASSPQQIWGNQPQHF.

CDR3 amino acids: CASKSASGSGQPQHF. The CDR3, as DNA: TGTGCCAGCAAATCTGCCTCGGGGAGTGGGCAGCCCCAGCATTTT. The gene calls are TRBV6-2 or TRBV6-3 and TRBJ1-5; D gene unclear. Germline V CDR1 and CDR2: MNHEY, SVGEGT. The CDR3 extends over 15 amino acids. V lost 7 bases and J 7 bases, leaving 20 bases between the germline ends.

This clonotype was counted ten times or more. V gene TRBV2 combines with J gene TRBJ2-2, with D perhaps TRBD1 (6 bases). From germline, CDR1 is SNHLY and CDR2 FYNNEI. The CDR3 contains 14 residues. Trimming cost V 6 bases and J 3 bases, with 11 bases left between them. For the CDR3, the DNA is TGTGCCAGCAGGGGGGACACTGACACCGGGGAGCTGTTTTTT. Amino acid sequence: CASRGDTDTGELFF.

This clonotype has a handful of counts. V usage is TRBV29-1 and J usage is TRBJ1-1; possibly TRBD1 for D (6 bases). The CDR3 spans 15 residues. Germline V CDR1 and CDR2: SQVTM, ANQGSEA. The V gene lost 1 base and the J gene lost 1 base, with 13 bases spanning the gap. The CDR3 loop reads CSVEGASGANTEAFF. DNA for the CDR3: TGCAGCGTTGAAGGTGCTTCGGGGGCGAACACTGAAGCTTTCTTT.

There are a few counts of this clonotype. The V call is TRBV14, the J call TRBJ2-1; D is perhaps TRBD1 (6 bases). Between the trimmed V and J ends, which lost 0 bases and 10 bases, there was a span of 10 bases. The CDR3 is 13 amino acids. Germline V gene lookup returns CDR1 SGHDN and CDR2 FVKESK. CDR3 in DNA: TGTGCCAGCAGCCAAGATTGGGGGACAGAGCAGTTCTTC. It encodes CASSQDWGTEQFF.

This clonotype appeared a few times. The chain has TRBV6-1 and TRBJ2-1, with D hard to call. V was cut by 6 bases and J by 9 bases, with 15 bases left in between. Germline V gene lookup returns CDR1 MNHNS and CDR2 SASEGT. This CDR3 region has 13 residues. The CDR3 nucleotides read TGTGCCAGCAGGATAGAAGGGAATGCTGAGCAGTTCTTC. This codes for CASRIEGNAEQFF.

This clonotype was seen a handful of times. The gene calls are TRBV6-1 and TRBJ2-1, with 12 bases that match TRBD2. The CDR3 contains 15 residues. Per germline, CDR1 MNHNS and CDR2 SASEGT. With V trimmed by 5 bases and J by 7 bases, 6 bases remained unmatched. In nucleotides, the CDR3 is TGTGCCAGCAGTCGACTAGCGGGAGACCGAAATGAGCAGTTCTTC. Translation: CASSRLAGDRNEQFF.

In this sample, this clonotype turned up a few times. The CDR3 DNA follows: TGTGCCAGCAGTTTTAGGGCGGCAACTCGGGAGCAGTACTTC. Translating gives CASSFRAATREQYF. V gene TRBV28 combines with J gene TRBJ2-7; no clear D gene. CDR1 is MDHEN, CDR2 SYDVKM, per germline. Trimming removed 3 bases at V and 7 bases at J, with 16 bases between. This CDR3 is 14 amino acids long.

This clonotype was seen many times. This chain connects TRBV21-1 to TRBJ2-5; the D segment call TRBD2 is taken from the table without a DNA check. TRBV21-1 is recorded as a pseudogene. The CDR3 has 16 residues. The CDR3, as DNA: TGTGCCAGCAGCAAAGCCCGGACTAGGAGGCAAGAGACCCAGTACTTC. Encoded protein: CASSKARTRRQETQYF.

This clonotype was seen a few times. V is TRBV7-9 and J is TRBJ1-2; D is unclear. Germline V gene lookup returns CDR1 SEHNR and CDR2 FQNEAQ (reference sequence). Trimming stripped 5 bases from V and 2 bases from J, with 9 bases between. The CDR3 totals 13 residues. CDR3 DNA sequence: TGTGCCAGCAGCCCGAGCAGGAACTATGGCTACACCTTC. Protein sequence: CASSPSRNYGYTF.

This clonotype was detected ten times or more. The V and J genes are TRBV12-3 or TRBV12-4 and TRBJ1-1, with no clear D. The CDR3 is 11 amino acids. V dropped 2 bases and J dropped 6 bases, with 4 bases sitting between them. The CDR3 is CASSLTSEAFF. CDR3 coding DNA: TGTGCCAGCAGTTTAACCTCTGAAGCTTTCTTT.